This entry lists 3 T cell receptor beta chains sequenced from one sample in a study of T cell responses to AZD1222 COVID-19 vaccine. Only in-frame clones appear in the TCRdb table, and some are missing; sequencing was by immunoSEQ multiplex PCR. Of fewer than 130,000 clones listed, 85% to 95% are singletons. Material: peripheral blood, obtained on day 0 of AZD1222 vaccination. Source of these receptors: an adult in good health.

This clone was found once. The J gene is TRBJ2-3, the V gene TRBV2; D is unresolved. V shed 8 bases and J shed 7 bases, with 10 bases lying between them. Germline V lookup: CDR1 SNHLY, CDR2 FYNNEI. There are 11 residues in the CDR3. The CDR3 loop reads CASSSLNTQYF. The CDR3 nucleotides read TGTGCCAGCTCCAGCCTTAATACGCAGTATTTT.

This clone was found a few times. The V call is TRBV5-6, the J call TRBJ1-6; D is uncertain. CDR1 SGHDT and CDR2 YYEEEE come from the germline V gene. The V end lost 0 bases, the J end lost 14 bases, and 9 bases lay between the germline ends. This CDR3 has 12 residues. The CDR3 DNA follows: TGTGCCAGCAGCTTGGAGACTAGAACCCTCCACTTT. Protein sequence: CASSLETRTLHF.

The CDR3 sequence is CASSEGPRGAFF. The CDR3 DNA sequence: TGCGCCAGCAGTGAGGGACCGAGGGGTGCTTTCTTT. The chain is built from TRBV10-1 and TRBJ1-1; tentative D call: TRBD1 (5 bases). Trimming removed 2 bases at V and 11 bases at J, with 12 bases between. CDR1 is WNHNN, CDR2 SYGVQD, per germline (reference sequence). The CDR3 spans 12 residues.